One and the same sample provided the 10 T cell receptor beta chains below, sequenced in a study of T cell repertoires in cytomegalovirus infection. TCRdb independently ran MiXCR on the reads; one entry per CDR3 protein. The sample shows hundreds of thousands of distinct CDR3 sequences, about 11% of them seen only once. The sequencing input was PBMCs. The receptor source for this set is a human donor in good health (CMV status not recorded). Some clones in this sample may be carry-over from other donors' samples.

To note about this clonotype: Since a much larger clone is just one base distant, this may be a read error. The chain couples TRBV4-1 to TRBJ2-5, with a weak D call TRBD2 (7 bases). Germline V gene lookup returns CDR1 MGHRA and CDR2 YSYEKL. The germline V and J ends were trimmed by 0 bases and 6 bases, with 14 bases remaining between them. The CDR3 loop spans 15 amino acids. CDR3 in DNA: TGCGCCAGCAGCCAAGATCGGGGGGCCGACAAGACCCAGTACTTC. Translation: CASSQDRGADKTQYF.

This clonotype was seen ten or more times. The rearrangement joins TRBV7-9 to TRBJ1-3; D call uncertain. This CDR3 spans 15 amino acids. Per germline, CDR1 SEHNR and CDR2 FQNEAQ (reference sequence). The V end was cut by 0 bases, the J end by 0 bases, with 6 bases between. The CDR3 sequence: CASSLAQSSGNTIYF. DNA for the CDR3: TGTGCCAGCAGCTTAGCACAGAGCTCTGGAAACACCATATATTTT. Drawing the rest from reference TRBV7-9 and TRBJ1-3, the complete variable domain is DTGVSQNPRHKITKRGQNVTFRCDPISEHNRLYWYRQTLGQGPEFLTYFQNEAQLEKSRLLSDRFSAERPKGSFSTLEIQRTEQGDSAMYLCASSLAQSSGNTIYFGEGSWLTVV.

This clonotype was recorded at least ten times. The J gene is TRBJ1-2, the V gene TRBV29-1; perhaps TRBD1 as D (6 bases). Trimming pared 5 bases from V and 4 bases from J, leaving 17 bases between. The CDR3 is 14 amino acids. From germline, CDR1 is SQVTM and CDR2 ANQGSEA. CDR3 residues: CSVIKAGAIYGYTF. The CDR3 DNA reads TGCAGCGTTATTAAGGCAGGGGCAATCTATGGCTACACCTTC. The complete variable domain, with remaining parts taken from reference TRBV29-1 and TRBJ1-2, reads SAVISQKPSRDICQRGTSLTIQCQVDSQVTMMFWYRQQPGQSLTLIATANQGSEATYESGFVIDKFPISRPNLTFSTLTVSNMSPEDSSIYLCSVIKAGAIYGYTFGSGTRLTVV.

The sample holds many counts of this clonotype. V usage is TRBV11-2 and J usage is TRBJ2-2; D gene unclear. Germline V gene data show CDR1 as SGHAT and CDR2 as FQNNGV. The length of the CDR3 is 17 residues. V shed 0 bases and J shed 0 bases, with 11 bases lying between them. CDR3 DNA sequence: TGTGCCAGCAGCTTAGATTTGGGCGGAACGAACACCGGGGAGCTGTTTTTT. It encodes CASSLDLGGTNTGELFF.

This clonotype was recorded many times. V is TRBV7-9 and J is TRBJ2-1; 10 nucleotides agree with TRBD2. Germline values: CDR1 SEHNR, CDR2 FQNEAQ (reference sequence). The CDR3 has 16 residues. J gave up 6 bases and V 3 bases, and 8 bases lay outside the gene matches. CDR3 nucleotides: TGTGCCAGCAGCTTCTTCCTAGCGGGAGTCGGCAATGAGCAGTTCTTC. Amino acids: CASSFFLAGVGNEQFF.

This clonotype occurred a few times. This sequence joins TRBV28 and TRBJ1-2; 10 bases are a match to TRBD1. CDR3 length: 13 amino acids. The V segment lost 8 bases and the J segment 6 bases; nucleotides outside the gene matches: 6. Germline V gene sequence: CDR1 MDHEN, CDR2 SYDVKM. The CDR3 bases are TGTGCCAGCGCCGTAGGGACAGGGGATGGCTACACCTTC. Translated, it gives CASAVGTGDGYTF.

At least ten counts were recorded for this clonotype. V is TRBV19 and J is TRBJ2-3; TRBD1 matches at 9 bases. Germline loops: CDR1 LNHDA, CDR2 SQIVND (reference sequence). CDR3 length: 15 amino acids. V lost 7 bases and J lost 5; bases outside the gene matches: 10. CDR3 sequence (DNA): TGTGCCAGTACCTTGGAGGGACAGGGAGGAGATACGCAGTATTTT. This codes for CASTLEGQGGDTQYF.

This clonotype was recorded a few times. V and J are TRBV29-1 and TRBJ1-2; no reliable D call. The germline gives CDR1 SQVTM, CDR2 ANQGSEA. The V and J ends lost 3 bases and 8 bases respectively, with 10 bases between them. The CDR3 is 11 residues long. CDR3 sequence: CSVDGGAGYTF. The CDR3, as DNA: TGCAGCGTTGACGGTGGAGCGGGCTACACCTTC.

This clonotype has at least ten counts. The V call is TRBV6-1, the J call TRBJ2-5; maybe TRBD2 (6 bases). V was trimmed by 4 bases and J by 5 bases, leaving 20 bases between them. From germline, CDR1 is MNHNS and CDR2 SASEGT. This CDR3 contains 16 residues. In nucleotides, the CDR3 is TGTGCCAGCAGTGCCTTACTCAACGAGGCGGGGGAGACCCAGTACTTC. Translation gives CASSALLNEAGETQYF.

Ten or more counts support this clonotype. The rearrangement uses TRBV7-7 and TRBJ1-6, with D uncertain. The V and J ends lost 2 bases and 8 bases respectively, with 7 bases between them. CDR3 length equals 13 residues. Germline loops: CDR1 SSHAT, CDR2 FNYEAQ (reference sequence). The CDR3 reads CASSLTIDSPLHF. The CDR3 DNA reads as TGTGCCAGCAGCTTAACCATCGATTCACCCCTCCACTTT.